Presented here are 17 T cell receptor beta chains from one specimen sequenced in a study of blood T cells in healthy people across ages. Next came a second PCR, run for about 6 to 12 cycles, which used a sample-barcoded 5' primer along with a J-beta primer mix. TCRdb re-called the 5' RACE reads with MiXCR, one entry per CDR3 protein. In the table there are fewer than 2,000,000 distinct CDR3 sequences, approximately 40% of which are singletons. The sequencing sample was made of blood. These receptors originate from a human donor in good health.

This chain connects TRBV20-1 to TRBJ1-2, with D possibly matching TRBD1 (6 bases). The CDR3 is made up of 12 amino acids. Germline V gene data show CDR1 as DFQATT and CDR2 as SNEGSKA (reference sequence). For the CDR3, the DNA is TGCATCATGAGGACAGCACTGTTTGGCTACACCTTC. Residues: CIMRTALFGYTF.

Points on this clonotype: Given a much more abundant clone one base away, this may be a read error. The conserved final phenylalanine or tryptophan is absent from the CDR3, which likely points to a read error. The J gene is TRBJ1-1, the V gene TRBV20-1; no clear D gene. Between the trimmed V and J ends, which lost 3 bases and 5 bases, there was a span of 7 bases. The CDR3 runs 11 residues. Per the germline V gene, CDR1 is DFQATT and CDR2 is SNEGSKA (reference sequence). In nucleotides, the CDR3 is TGCAGTGCTAGTTGGGAGACTGAAGCTTTCTTG. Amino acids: CSASWETEAFL.

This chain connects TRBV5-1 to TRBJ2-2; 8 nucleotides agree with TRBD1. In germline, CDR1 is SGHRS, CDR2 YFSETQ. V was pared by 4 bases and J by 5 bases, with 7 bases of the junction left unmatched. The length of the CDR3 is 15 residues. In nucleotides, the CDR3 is TGCGCCAGCAGCCGCGACAGGGGCGAAACCGGGGAGCTGTTTTTT. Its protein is CASSRDRGETGELFF.

The DNA of the CDR3 is TGCGCCAGCAGCTCAGGGAAGGGAGCCTACGAGCAGTACTTC. Amino acid sequence: CASSSGKGAYEQYF. V usage is TRBV5-1 and J usage is TRBJ2-7; D could derive from TRBD1 or TRBD2 (5 bases each). The CDR3 spans 14 residues. CDR1 and CDR2 (germline): SGHRS, YFSETQ. V was clipped by 3 bases and J by 2 bases, with 12 bases between them.

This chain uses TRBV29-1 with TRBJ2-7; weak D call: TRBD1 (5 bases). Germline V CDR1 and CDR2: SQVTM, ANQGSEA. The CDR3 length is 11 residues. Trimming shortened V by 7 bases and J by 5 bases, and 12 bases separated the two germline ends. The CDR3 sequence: CSGSIRDEQYF. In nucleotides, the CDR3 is TGCAGCGGCTCGATCAGGGACGAGCAGTACTTC.

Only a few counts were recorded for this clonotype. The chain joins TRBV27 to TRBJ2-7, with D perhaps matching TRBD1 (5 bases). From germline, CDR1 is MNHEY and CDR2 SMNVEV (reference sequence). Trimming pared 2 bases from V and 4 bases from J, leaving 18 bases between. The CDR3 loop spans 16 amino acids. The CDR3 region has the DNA TGTGCCAGCAGTTTAACTGGGGCGGACGGTTTTTACGAGCAGTACTTC. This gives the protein CASSLTGADGFYEQYF.

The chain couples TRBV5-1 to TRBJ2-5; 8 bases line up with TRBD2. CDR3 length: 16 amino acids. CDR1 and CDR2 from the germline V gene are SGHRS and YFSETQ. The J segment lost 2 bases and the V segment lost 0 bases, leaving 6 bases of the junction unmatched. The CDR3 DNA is TGCGCCAGCAGCTTGGATCCAGCGGGGGTACAAGAGACCCAGTACTTC. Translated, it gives CASSLDPAGVQETQYF.

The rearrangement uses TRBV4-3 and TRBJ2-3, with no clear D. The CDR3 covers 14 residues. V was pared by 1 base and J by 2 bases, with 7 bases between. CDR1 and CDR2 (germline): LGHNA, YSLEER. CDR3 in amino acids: CASSQGEDTDTQYF. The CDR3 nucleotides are TGCGCCAGCAGCCAAGGTGAGGACACAGATACGCAGTATTTT.

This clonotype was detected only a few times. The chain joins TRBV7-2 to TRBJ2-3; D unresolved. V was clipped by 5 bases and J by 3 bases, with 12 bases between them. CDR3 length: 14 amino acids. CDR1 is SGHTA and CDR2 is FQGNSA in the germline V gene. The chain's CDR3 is CASSLGPETDTQYF. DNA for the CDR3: TGTGCCAGCAGCCTAGGTCCAGAAACAGATACGCAGTATTTT.

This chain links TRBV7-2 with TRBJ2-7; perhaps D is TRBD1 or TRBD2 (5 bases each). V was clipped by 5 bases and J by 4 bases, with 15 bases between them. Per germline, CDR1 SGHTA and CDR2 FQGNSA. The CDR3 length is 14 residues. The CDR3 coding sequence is TGTGCCAGCAGCCCCCGGGACGGCCAGTACGAGCAGTACTTC. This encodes CASSPRDGQYEQYF. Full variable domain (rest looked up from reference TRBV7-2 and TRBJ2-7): GAGVSQSPSNKVTEKGKDVELRCDPISGHTALYWYRQSLGQGLEFLIYFQGNSAPDKSGLPSDRFSAERTGGSVSTLTIQRTQQEDSAVYLCASSPRDGQYEQYFGPGTRLTVT.

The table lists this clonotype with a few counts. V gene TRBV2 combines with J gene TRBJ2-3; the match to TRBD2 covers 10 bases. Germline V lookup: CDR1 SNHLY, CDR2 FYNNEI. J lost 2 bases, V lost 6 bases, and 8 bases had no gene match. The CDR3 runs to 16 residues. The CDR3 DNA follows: TGTGCCAGCAGCGCCGTAGCGGGGGGCATCACAGATACGCAGTATTTT. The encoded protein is CASSAVAGGITDTQYF. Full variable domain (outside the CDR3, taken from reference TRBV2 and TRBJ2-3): EPEVTQTPSHQVTQMGQEVILRCVPISNHLYFYWYRQILGQKVEFLVSFYNNEISEKSEIFDDQFSVERPDGSNFTLKIRSTKLEDSAMYFCASSAVAGGITDTQYFGPGTRLTVL.

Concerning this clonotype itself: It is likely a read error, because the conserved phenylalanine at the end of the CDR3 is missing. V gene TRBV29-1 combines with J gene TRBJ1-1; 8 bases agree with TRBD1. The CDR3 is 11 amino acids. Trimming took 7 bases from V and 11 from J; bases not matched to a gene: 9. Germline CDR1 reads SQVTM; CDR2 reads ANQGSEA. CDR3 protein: CSAGQGPGAFC. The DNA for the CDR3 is TGCAGCGCAGGACAGGGCCCGGGGGCTTTCTGT.

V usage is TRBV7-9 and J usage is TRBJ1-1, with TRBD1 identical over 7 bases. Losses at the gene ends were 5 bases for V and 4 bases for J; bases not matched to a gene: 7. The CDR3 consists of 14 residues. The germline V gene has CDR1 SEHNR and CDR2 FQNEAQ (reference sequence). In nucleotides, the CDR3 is TGTGCCAGCAGCGTCCGGGACAGTGCCACTGAAGCTTTCTTT. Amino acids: CASSVRDSATEAFF.

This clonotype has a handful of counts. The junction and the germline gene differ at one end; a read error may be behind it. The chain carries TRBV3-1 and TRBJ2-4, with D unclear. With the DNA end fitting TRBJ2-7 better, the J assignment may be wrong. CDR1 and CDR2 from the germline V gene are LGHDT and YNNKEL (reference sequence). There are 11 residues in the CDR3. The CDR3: CASRQDHEQYF. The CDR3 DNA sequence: TGTGCCAGCAGACAAGACCACGAGCAGTACTTC.

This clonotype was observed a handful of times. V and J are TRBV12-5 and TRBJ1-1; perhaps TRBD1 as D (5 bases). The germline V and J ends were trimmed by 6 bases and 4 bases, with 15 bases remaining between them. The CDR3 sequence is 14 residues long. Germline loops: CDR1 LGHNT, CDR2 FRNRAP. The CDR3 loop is CASGLERGGTEAFF. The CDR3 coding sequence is TGTGCTAGTGGCCTCGAGAGGGGAGGCACTGAAGCTTTCTTT.

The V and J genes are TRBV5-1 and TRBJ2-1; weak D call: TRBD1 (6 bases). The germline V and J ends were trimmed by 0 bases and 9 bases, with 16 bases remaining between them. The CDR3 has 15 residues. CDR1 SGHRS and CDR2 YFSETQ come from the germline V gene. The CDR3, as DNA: TGCGCCAGCAGCTTGGTCCCAGGGGAGTTGGGTGAGCAGTTCTTC. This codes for CASSLVPGELGEQFF.

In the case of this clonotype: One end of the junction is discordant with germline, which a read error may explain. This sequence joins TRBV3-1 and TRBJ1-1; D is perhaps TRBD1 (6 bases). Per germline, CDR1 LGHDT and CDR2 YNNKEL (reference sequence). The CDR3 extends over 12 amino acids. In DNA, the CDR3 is TGTGCCAGCAGTCTGGGGGACACTGGAGCTTTCTTT. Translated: CASSLGDTGAFF.